The 23 T cell receptor beta chains reported below all come from one sample, sequenced in a study of T-cell reconstitution after alpha-beta-depleted transplantation in children. As it was prepared, the TCRbeta library received unique molecular identifiers. TCRdb called the PCR reads again in MiXCR, with one record for every CDR3 protein. The sample comprises about 610,000 distinct CDR3 sequences, roughly a tenth of which are singletons, and less than 4.5% rests with the top ten. The specimen was PBMCs from the stem cell graft donor, collected from the stem cell graft. The receptors were gathered from a human donor who donated a stem cell graft to a child with acute myeloid leukemia.

The chain is built from TRBV28 and TRBJ2-7, with 8 nucleotides matching TRBD1. The V and J ends lost 7 bases and 2 bases, in that order; junction bases with no gene match: 10. This CDR3 contains 15 residues. In germline, CDR1 is MDHEN, CDR2 SYDVKM. The CDR3 loop reads CASTTPGQVTYEQYF. The CDR3 DNA sequence: TGTGCCAGCACCACGCCGGGACAGGTGACCTACGAGCAGTACTTC.

This clonotype appeared a few times. The chain carries TRBV27 and TRBJ2-7; D gene ambiguous. The CDR3 sequence is 13 residues long. Germline assignment: CDR1 MNHEY and CDR2 SMNVEV (reference sequence). V was pared by 8 bases and J by 2 bases, with 13 bases between. The chain's CDR3 is CASRPLVPYEQYF. The CDR3 nucleotides read TGTGCCAGCCGTCCGCTCGTTCCCTACGAGCAGTACTTC.

This clonotype was seen at least ten times. The V and J genes are TRBV7-2 and TRBJ2-1; a weak D match, TRBD2 (6 bases). This CDR3 region has 11 residues. CDR1 is SGHTA and CDR2 is FQGNSA in the germline V gene. The V end lost 3 bases, the J end lost 9 bases, and 6 bases lay between the germline ends. DNA of the CDR3: TGTGCCAGCAGCTTTAGCGGTGAGCAGTTCTTC. Translating gives CASSFSGEQFF.

The chain employs TRBV5-1 and TRBJ2-7; a weak D match, TRBD2 (6 bases). This CDR3 is built from 13 residues. V lost 4 bases, J lost 2 bases, and 10 bases lay in between. The germline V gene encodes CDR1 SGHRS and CDR2 YFSETQ. The CDR3 protein is CASSERAAYEQYF. The CDR3 bases are TGCGCCAGCAGCGAGCGGGCCGCCTACGAGCAGTACTTC.

The chain carries TRBV6-4 and TRBJ2-3; tentatively, D is TRBD2 (5 bases). This CDR3 is built from 17 residues. V lost 3 bases, J lost 6 bases, and 22 bases lay in between. The V gene's germline CDR1 is MRHNA and CDR2 SNTAGT. CDR3 region: CASSERPRVRGYDTQYF. The CDR3 DNA sequence: TGTGCCAGCAGTGAAAGACCGAGGGTCCGCGGGTATGATACGCAGTATTTT.

The rearrangement uses TRBV5-1 and TRBJ1-2; D remains unclear. The CDR3 consists of 13 residues. CDR1 is SGHRS and CDR2 is YFSETQ in the germline V gene. Trimming removed 0 bases at V and 5 bases at J, with 8 bases between. CDR3 DNA: TGCGCCAGCAGCTTGGACGTACTATATGGCTACACCTTC. Protein product: CASSLDVLYGYTF.

This clonotype has just a few counts. The chain is built from TRBV28 and TRBJ1-2, with 8 bases identical to TRBD1. The CDR3 contains 16 residues. Germline values: CDR1 MDHEN, CDR2 SYDVKM. J gave up 4 bases and V 4 bases, and 11 bases lay outside the gene matches. The CDR3 spells CASSSERDRTFYGYTF. CDR3 DNA sequence: TGTGCCAGCAGTTCCGAACGGGACAGGACCTTCTATGGCTACACCTTC.

Of note for this clonotype: Without the conserved terminal phenylalanine or tryptophan, this CDR3 likely stems from a read error. J is TRBJ2-1 and V is TRBV9; D possibly corresponds to TRBD2 (6 bases). Germline assignment: CDR1 SGDLS and CDR2 YYNGEE. Trimming removed 1 base at V and 9 bases at J, with 17 bases between. This CDR3 comprises 15 residues. This CDR3 reads CASSVLTSSGGEQFC. CDR3 sequence (DNA): TGTGCCAGCAGCGTACTGACTAGTTCAGGCGGTGAGCAGTTCTGC.

This clonotype was detected ten times or more. The chain employs TRBV27 and TRBJ2-1; D unclear. Germline V gives CDR1 MNHEY, CDR2 SMNVEV (reference sequence). The germline V and J ends were trimmed by 5 bases and 3 bases, with 8 bases remaining between them. The CDR3 consists of 13 residues. The CDR3 DNA follows: TGTGCCAGCAGTAGAAAGGTCTACAATGAGCAGTTCTTC. Its protein is CASSRKVYNEQFF.

At least ten counts were recorded for this clonotype. V usage is TRBV29-1 and J usage is TRBJ2-5; TRBD2 matches at 15 bases. From germline, CDR1 is SQVTM and CDR2 ANQGSEA. This CDR3 is 16 amino acids long. The V gene end was trimmed by 1 base and the J gene end by 1 base; junction bases not matched to a gene: 1. CDR3 bases: TGCAGCGTTGAAGGGACTAGCGGGAGGGCCCAAGAGACCCAGTACTTC. Translated: CSVEGTSGRAQETQYF.

The V call is TRBV7-2, the J call TRBJ2-5; TRBD2 matches at 12 bases. Germline V gives CDR1 SGHTA, CDR2 FQGNSA. The V and J ends lost 4 bases and 6 bases, in that order; junction bases with no gene match: 9. The CDR3 contains 16 residues. The CDR3 loop reads CASSSDLAGGPKTQYF. CDR3 DNA: TGTGCCAGCAGCTCCGATCTAGCGGGAGGGCCAAAGACCCAGTACTTC.

This clonotype was counted between two and nine times. This chain links TRBV13 with TRBJ2-1, with TRBD2 matching 16 bases. The V segment lost 5 bases and the J segment 4 bases; nucleotides outside the gene matches: 8. Germline CDR1 reads PRHDT; CDR2 reads FYEKMQ (reference sequence). This CDR3 is 18 amino acids long. CDR3 sequence reads: CASSMGLAGGRRYNEQFF. DNA for the CDR3: TGTGCCAGCAGCATGGGACTAGCGGGAGGGCGGCGGTACAATGAGCAGTTCTTC.

V usage is TRBV15 and J usage is TRBJ2-1; TRBD1 aligns across 7 bases. V lost 5 bases and J lost 15; bases outside the gene matches: 16. This CDR3 has 14 residues. Looked up from germline, CDR1 is LNHNV and CDR2 is YYDKDF (reference sequence). CDR3 region: CATSARTGAELRFF. CDR3 DNA: TGTGCCACCAGCGCCCGGACAGGTGCCGAACTGCGGTTCTTC. Based on the CDR3 plus reference TRBV15 and TRBJ2-1, the full variable domain is DAMVIQNPRYQVTQFGKPVTLSCSQTLNHNVMYWYQQKSSQAPKLLFHYYDKDFNNEADTPDNFQSRRPNTSFCFLDIRSPGLGDTAMYLCATSARTGAELRFFGPGTRLTVL.

This clonotype occurred a few times. V and J are TRBV6-1 and TRBJ2-1; 7 nucleotides align to TRBD1. V shed 6 bases, J shed 0 bases, and the junction held 8 bases outside the gene matches. Germline V lookup: CDR1 MNHNS, CDR2 SASEGT. The CDR3 runs 16 residues. DNA for the CDR3: TGTGCCAGCAGCCGACAGGGAACGAGCTCCTACAATGAGCAGTTCTTC. This sequence encodes CASSRQGTSSYNEQFF.

This clonotype was seen ten or more times. The chain uses TRBV4-3 and TRBJ2-1, with 9 positions matching TRBD2. The germline CDR1 and CDR2 sequences are LGHNA and YSLEER. V shed 1 base, J shed 8 bases, and the junction held 9 bases outside the gene matches. CDR3 size: 16 residues. As DNA, the CDR3 is TGCGCCAGCAGCCAAGGGAATGTAGCGGGAGTCGATGAGCAGTTCTTC. Translated: CASSQGNVAGVDEQFF.

The CDR3 is CSAKSEKLFF. Written as DNA, the CDR3 is TGCAGTGCTAAATCTGAAAAACTGTTTTTT. The rearrangement links TRBV20-1 to TRBJ1-4; no definite D call. The V gene's germline CDR1 is DFQATT and CDR2 SNEGSKA (reference sequence). The germline V and J ends were trimmed by 4 bases and 7 bases, with 4 bases remaining between them. The CDR3 loop spans 10 amino acids.

The V gene is TRBV7-3, the J gene TRBJ1-1, with D possibly TRBD1 on 5 matching bases. Germline V CDR1 and CDR2: SGHTA, FQGTGA. The CDR3 runs 15 residues. Trimming stripped 5 bases from V and 3 bases from J, with 16 bases between. The CDR3 sequence: CASSPGGVLHTEAFF. CDR3 nucleotides: TGTGCCAGCAGCCCGGGGGGGGTTTTACACACTGAAGCTTTCTTT.

This chain uses TRBV2 with TRBJ2-2; a possible D gene is TRBD2 (6 bases). Germline V gene data show CDR1 as SNHLY and CDR2 as FYNNEI. The CDR3 spans 16 residues. V was shortened by 8 bases and J by 1 base, with 17 bases between the two germline ends. The CDR3 protein is CASFRGRALNTGELFF. Written as DNA, the CDR3 is TGTGCCAGCTTCCGGGGGAGAGCTCTGAACACCGGGGAGCTGTTTTTT. Supplemented by reference TRBV2 and TRBJ2-2, the full variable domain reads EPEVTQTPSHQVTQMGQEVILRCVPISNHLYFYWYRQILGQKVEFLVSFYNNEISEKSEIFDDQFSVERPDGSNFTLKIRSTKLEDSAMYFCASFRGRALNTGELFFGEGSRLTVL.

This clonotype was counted at least ten times. This sequence joins TRBV7-3 and TRBJ1-1; the match to TRBD1 covers 8 bases. The CDR3 consists of 13 residues. Germline loops: CDR1 SGHTA, CDR2 FQGTGA. Trimming removed 5 bases from V and 5 bases from J; junction bases left unmatched: 4. CDR3 loop: CASSRDRGTEAFF. In DNA, the CDR3 is TGTGCCAGCAGCAGAGACAGGGGAACTGAAGCTTTCTTT.

This clonotype was seen only a few times. This rearrangement joins TRBV18 to TRBJ2-2, with D perhaps matching TRBD1 or TRBD2 (5 bases each). V lost 5 bases and J lost 6, with 10 bases in between. The CDR3 has 13 amino acids. Germline V gene lookup returns CDR1 KGHSH and CDR2 LQKENI. This chain's CDR3 is CASSRGDAGELFF. CDR3 in DNA: TGTGCCAGCTCAAGGGGAGACGCCGGGGAGCTGTTTTTT.

On this clonotype itself: Given a much more abundant clone one base away, this may be a read error. The CDR3 DNA reads as TGTGCCAGCAGTTCCGGGACAGACTACGAGCAGTACTTC. This gives the protein CASSSGTDYEQYF. The chain couples TRBV25-1 to TRBJ2-7; 7 nucleotides line up with TRBD1. The CDR3 contains 13 residues. Trimming cost V 5 bases and J 3 bases; bases outside gene matches: 4. Germline V gene data show CDR1 as MGHDK and CDR2 as SYGVNS.

The chain employs TRBV6-6 and TRBJ1-2; maybe TRBD1 (5 bases). This CDR3 region has 13 residues. From germline, CDR1 is MNHNY and CDR2 SVGAGI (reference sequence). Deletions cut 2 bases from V and 8 bases from J, with 12 bases between. DNA for the CDR3: TGTGCCAGCAGTTACGTAGGGGACGTAGGCTACACCTTC. Its protein is CASSYVGDVGYTF.

The rearrangement links TRBV4-1 to TRBJ2-3; 9 bases line up with TRBD1. Germline trimming cut 4 bases from V and 1 base from J; bases unmatched to any gene: 3. In germline, CDR1 is MGHRA, CDR2 YSYEKL. There are 15 residues in the CDR3. In DNA, the CDR3 is TGCGCCAGCAGCCTCCGGGACAGGGGCACAGATACGCAGTATTTT. This sequence encodes CASSLRDRGTDTQYF.